This T cell receptor (beta chain) was observed in a study of shared clonotypes between healthy human individuals. Overall study results and limits: Among donors, clonotype sharing was expected to be affected by sequencing depth.

Note on this clone: The antigen is undetermined. This specimen includes other DNA sequences encoding the same CDR3.

Generated by immunoSEQ multiplex PCR, the TCRdb table keeps only in-frame clones and is missing some. The sample includes 2 million to 3 million clones, 80% to 95% seen only once; the top ten take about 0.38%. Germline V gives CDR1 MDHEN, CDR2 SYDVKM. V gave up 6 bases and J gave up 1 base, with 6 bases separating them. This CDR3 region has 12 residues. The sample comprised naive CD4+ T cells from PBMCs. The subset is: CD45RA+ positively selected. This TCR was recovered from a man between 18 and 35 years old in good health. Some clones in this sample may be carry-over from other donors' samples. The chain uses TRBV28 and TRBJ1-1; D gene uncertain. The CDR3 nucleotides are TGTGCCAGCAGCCCCAGGAACACTGAAGCTTTCTTT. Translated, it gives CASSPRNTEAFF.